The 9 T cell receptor beta chains reported below all come from one sample, sequenced in a study of CD8+CD57+ T cells in acquired aplastic anemia. The template for TCR beta VDJ and CDR3 sequence profiling was genomic DNA. MiXCR, run by TCRdb on the reads, gives a single entry per CDR3 protein. The repertoire consists of 150,000 to 200,000 distinct CDR3 sequences, with around 65% occurring once and the leading ten covering roughly 46%. Input material: sorted CD4+, CD8+, or CD8+CD57+ T cells (not recorded which) from PBMCs. Receptors were obtained from a human donor with severe aplastic anemia or a healthy control (not recorded which).

As concerns this clonotype: The CDR3 end shows no conserved phenylalanine or tryptophan, and so a read error is likely. Because the CDR3's place on the DNA is in doubt, the DNA is left out and the CDR3 is given as listed by TCRdb. CDR3 amino acids: CASSNRAG. The rearrangement joins TRBV7-3 to TRBJ2-2; the DNA was not compared with TRBD1, the D call given in the table. CDR1 and CDR2 (germline): SGHTA, FQGTGA. The CDR3 length equals 8 residues, ends included.

This clonotype has only a few counts. The rearrangement joins TRBV2 to TRBJ2-6; D unresolved. Germline V gives CDR1 SNHLY, CDR2 FYNNEI. CDR3 size: 12 residues. Trimming left V 8 bases short and J 4 bases short, with 6 bases between. The CDR3, as DNA: TGTGCCAGCGGTAGGGGGGCCAACGTCCTGACTTTC. Translated: CASGRGANVLTF. The whole variable domain, remainder taken from reference TRBV2 and TRBJ2-6, is EPEVTQTPSHQVTQMGQEVILRCVPISNHLYFYWYRQILGQKVEFLVSFYNNEISEKSEIFDDQFSVERPDGSNFTLKIRSTKLEDSAMYFCASGRGANVLTFGAGSRLTVL.

This clonotype was counted ten times or more. This chain joins TRBV9 and TRBJ1-1; D possibly corresponds to TRBD1 (5 bases). Trimming pared 6 bases from V and 4 bases from J, leaving 10 bases between. The CDR3 sequence is 12 residues long. The germline gives CDR1 SGDLS, CDR2 YYNGEE. CDR3 DNA: TGTGCCAGCAAAGGGGCCAGCACTGAAGCTTTCTTT. Amino acid sequence: CASKGASTEAFF.

The chain recombines TRBV15 with TRBJ2-1; 10 positions agree with TRBD2. The germline gives CDR1 LNHNV, CDR2 YYDKDF (reference sequence). V was clipped by 0 bases and J by 15 bases; unmatched bases: 5. This CDR3 contains 13 residues. In DNA form, the CDR3 reads TGTGCCACCAGCAGAGATGAAACTAGCGGGACGTTCTTC. It is translated as CATSRDETSGTFF.

The chain's CDR3 is CSVVAGSTNTGELFF. In DNA, the CDR3 is TGCAGCGTTGTAGCGGGCAGTACGAACACCGGGGAGCTGTTTTTT. The rearrangement uses TRBV29-1 and TRBJ2-2; TRBD2 aligns across 7 bases. The CDR3 loop spans 15 amino acids. CDR1 and CDR2 from the germline V gene are SQVTM and ANQGSEA. V lost 4 bases, J lost 0 bases, and 5 bases stayed unmatched.

V and J are TRBV20-1 and TRBJ1-2; 10 bases align to TRBD1. This CDR3 has 14 residues. V was clipped by 6 bases and J by 8 bases; unmatched bases: 12. Germline CDR1 and CDR2: DFQATT and SNEGSKA (reference sequence). The CDR3 here is CSADRDRGAGGYTF. As DNA, the CDR3 is TGCAGTGCAGACCGGGACAGGGGAGCGGGAGGCTACACCTTC.

The chain links TRBV20-1 to TRBJ2-7, with a possible D match to TRBD1 (6 bases). This CDR3 has 12 amino acids. Trimming took 5 bases from V and 3 from J, leaving 11 bases between them. Per the germline V gene, CDR1 is DFQATT and CDR2 is SNEGSKA (reference sequence). Here the CDR3 DNA reads TGCAGTGCTTCACAGGGAAACTACGAGCAGTACTTC. Its protein is CSASQGNYEQYF.

The genes are TRBV9 and TRBJ2-5; 10 nucleotides match TRBD2. Germline trimming cut 2 bases from V and 5 bases from J; bases unmatched to any gene: 9. The length of the CDR3 is 16 residues. Germline-derived CDR1 and CDR2 are SGDLS and YYNGEE. The CDR3 loop is CASSVSGSGRWETQYF. DNA of the CDR3: TGTGCCAGCAGCGTCTCGGGTAGCGGGAGGTGGGAGACCCAGTACTTC.

On this clonotype itself: Relative to the germline gene, one junction end is altered; a read error may explain this. The genes are TRBV2 and TRBJ2-5; tentatively, D is TRBD2 (7 bases). The germline V gene has CDR1 SNHLY and CDR2 FYNNEI. The length of the CDR3 is 13 residues. DNA of the CDR3: TGTGCCAGCAGCTGGGGGGGGCAAGAGGCCCAGTACTTC. Protein product: CASSWGGQEAQYF.